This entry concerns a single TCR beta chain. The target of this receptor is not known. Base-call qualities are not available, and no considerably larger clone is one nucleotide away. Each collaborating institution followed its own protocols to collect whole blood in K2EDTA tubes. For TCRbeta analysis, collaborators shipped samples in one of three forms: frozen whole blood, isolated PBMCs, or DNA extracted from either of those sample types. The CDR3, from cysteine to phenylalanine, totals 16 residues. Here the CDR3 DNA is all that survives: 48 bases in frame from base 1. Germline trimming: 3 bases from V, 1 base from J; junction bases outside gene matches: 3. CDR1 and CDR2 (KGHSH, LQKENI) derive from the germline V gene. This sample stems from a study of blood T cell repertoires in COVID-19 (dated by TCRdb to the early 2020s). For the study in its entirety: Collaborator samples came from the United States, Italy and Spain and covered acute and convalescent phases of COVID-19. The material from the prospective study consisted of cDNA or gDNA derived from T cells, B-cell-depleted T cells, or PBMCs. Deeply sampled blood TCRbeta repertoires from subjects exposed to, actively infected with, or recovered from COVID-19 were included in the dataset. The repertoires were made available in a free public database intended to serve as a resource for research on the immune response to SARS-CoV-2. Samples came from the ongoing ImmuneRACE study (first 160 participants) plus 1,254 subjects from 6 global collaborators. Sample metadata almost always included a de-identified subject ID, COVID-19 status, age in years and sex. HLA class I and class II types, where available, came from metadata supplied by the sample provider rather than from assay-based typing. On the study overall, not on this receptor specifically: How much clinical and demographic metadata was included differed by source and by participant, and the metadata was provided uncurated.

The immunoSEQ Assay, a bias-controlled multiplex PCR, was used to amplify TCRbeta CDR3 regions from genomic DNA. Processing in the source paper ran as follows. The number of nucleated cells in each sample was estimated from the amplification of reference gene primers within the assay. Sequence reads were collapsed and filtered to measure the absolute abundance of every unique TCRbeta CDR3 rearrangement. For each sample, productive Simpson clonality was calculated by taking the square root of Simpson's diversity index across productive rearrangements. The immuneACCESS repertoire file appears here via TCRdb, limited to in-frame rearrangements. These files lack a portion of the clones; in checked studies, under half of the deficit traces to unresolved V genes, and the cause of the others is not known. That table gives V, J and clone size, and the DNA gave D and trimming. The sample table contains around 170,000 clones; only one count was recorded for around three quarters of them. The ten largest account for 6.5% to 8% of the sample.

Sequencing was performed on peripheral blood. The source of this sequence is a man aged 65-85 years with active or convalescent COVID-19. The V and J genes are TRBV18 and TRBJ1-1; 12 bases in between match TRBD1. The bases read TGTGCCAGCTCACCCCGGGACAGGGGGCGGAACACTGAAGCTTTCTTT. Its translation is CASSPRDRGRNTEAFF.